Presented here are 25 T cell receptor beta chains from one specimen sequenced in a study of OX40 agonist ivuxolimab in advanced cancers. The protocol used for the library was the immunoSEQ multiplex PCR assay. TCRdb limited this immuneACCESS table to in-frame rearrangements with V and J called. A share of clones is missing; checked studies link under half to unresolved V genes, and the rest is unexplained. The sample records 25,000 to 30,000 clones, 84% of which are singletons. The ten largest make up roughly a sixth of the sample. The sample here was CD4+ or CD8+ T cells sorted from blood, taken in a trial of the OX40 agonist ivuxolimab. Source of these receptors: an adult with an advanced solid tumor such as melanoma, head and neck, liver or kidney cancer.

The V call is TRBV15, the J call TRBJ1-1, with D unresolved. The V end was cut by 2 bases, the J end by 5 bases, with 9 bases between. Germline values: CDR1 LNHNV, CDR2 YYDKDF (reference sequence). This CDR3 region has 13 residues. The CDR3 sequence is CATSRLDWTEAFF. DNA of the CDR3: TGTGCCACCAGCAGACTAGACTGGACTGAAGCTTTCTTT.

This rearrangement joins TRBV28 to TRBJ2-7; D unresolved. The CDR3 is 14 residues long. From germline, CDR1 is MDHEN and CDR2 SYDVKM. The germline V and J ends were trimmed by 2 bases and 2 bases, with 10 bases remaining between them. For the CDR3, the DNA is TGTGCCAGCAGTTTAGGGCAGTTTACCTACGAGCAGTACTTC. It encodes CASSLGQFTYEQYF.

The chain carries TRBV7-3 and TRBJ1-1; 8 bases line up with TRBD1. With V trimmed by 2 bases and J by 2 bases, 4 bases remained unmatched. Germline V gives CDR1 SGHTA, CDR2 FQGTGA. CDR3 length: 15 amino acids. The CDR3 DNA follows: TGTGCCAGCAGCTTACGGGGACAGGATAACACTGAAGCTTTCTTT. Its translation is CASSLRGQDNTEAFF.

This CDR3 is CASSQDTTDSNQPQHF. The CDR3 DNA is TGCGCCAGCAGCCAAGACACCACAGATAGCAATCAGCCCCAGCATTTT. The rearrangement joins TRBV4-3 to TRBJ1-5; D gene unclear. In germline, CDR1 is LGHNA, CDR2 YSLEER. The CDR3 is made up of 16 amino acids. Between the trimmed V and J ends, which lost 0 bases and 0 bases, there was a span of 9 bases.

The chain employs TRBV7-2 and TRBJ1-5; 10 nucleotides agree with TRBD1. This CDR3 is 16 amino acids long. J lost 5 bases, V lost 5 bases, and 9 bases had no gene match. Germline V gene data show CDR1 as SGHTA and CDR2 as FQGNSA. The CDR3 bases are TGTGCCAGCAGCGCGGGCCTAGGACAGGGGGATCAGCCCCAGCATTTT. This translates into CASSAGLGQGDQPQHF.

Only one count was recorded for this clone. V usage is TRBV11-2 and J usage is TRBJ2-7; unclear D gene. The CDR3 has 12 residues. V lost 3 bases and J 3 bases, leaving 6 bases between the germline ends. The germline V gene has CDR1 SGHAT and CDR2 FQNNGV. For the CDR3, the DNA is TGTGCCAGCAGCTTCGGCGGCTACGAGCAGTACTTC. Its protein is CASSFGGYEQYF.

This clone was recorded a few times. The gene calls are TRBV30 and TRBJ1-1; D is unresolved. V was clipped by 5 bases and J by 1 base, with 8 bases between them. The germline V gene encodes CDR1 GTSNPN and CDR2 SVGIG (reference sequence). This CDR3 is built from 12 residues. This chain's CDR3 is CAWGPQNTEAFF. The DNA for the CDR3 is TGTGCCTGGGGACCTCAGAACACTGAAGCTTTCTTT.

The rearrangement uses TRBV4-1 and TRBJ2-1; D perhaps matches TRBD2 (5 bases). With 0 bases removed from V and 4 bases from J, the gap between germline ends came to 16 bases. The germline CDR1 and CDR2 sequences are MGHRA and YSYEKL. The CDR3 is made up of 17 amino acids. The CDR3 sequence is CASSQDRPGSSYNEQFF. The CDR3 DNA is TGCGCCAGCAGCCAAGATCGACCGGGATCCAGTTACAATGAGCAGTTCTTC.

This chain connects TRBV30 to TRBJ1-5; D remains unclear. Trimming shortened V by 1 base and J by 2 bases, and 6 bases separated the two germline ends. CDR1 is GTSNPN, CDR2 SVGIG, per germline (reference sequence). The CDR3 sequence is 13 residues long. This CDR3 reads CAWSEGGNQPQHF. In DNA form, the CDR3 reads TGTGCCTGGAGTGAGGGCGGCAATCAGCCCCAGCATTTT.

This chain uses TRBV5-5 with TRBJ2-7; a possible D gene is TRBD1 (6 bases). V gave up 1 base and J gave up 0 bases, with 8 bases separating them. The CDR3 runs 14 residues. CDR1 SGHKS and CDR2 YYEKEE come from the germline V gene (reference sequence). For the CDR3, the DNA is TGTGCCAGCAGCTTGACAGGGAGCTCCTACGAGCAGTACTTC. As protein: CASSLTGSSYEQYF.

The CDR3 nucleotides read TGTGCCAGCACGCCGACTCGGGACCTTCGAGAGACCCAGTACTTC. Amino acids: CASTPTRDLRETQYF. The V call is TRBV13, the J call TRBJ2-5, with D perhaps assigned TRBD1 or TRBD2 (5 bases each). The germline CDR1 and CDR2 sequences are PRHDT and FYEKMQ (reference sequence). The V end lost 7 bases, the J end lost 4 bases, and 19 bases lay between the germline ends. CDR3 length: 15 residues.

V usage is TRBV14 and J usage is TRBJ2-1, with D possibly being TRBD1 (5 bases). Per germline, CDR1 SGHDN and CDR2 FVKESK. V lost 4 bases and J lost 2, with 12 bases in between. This CDR3 has 15 amino acids. CDR3 nucleotide sequence: TGTGCCAGCAGCCCTCGACAGAGAGCCTACAATGAGCAGTTCTTC. This gives the protein CASSPRQRAYNEQFF.

The chain is built from TRBV11-2 and TRBJ1-2, with 9 positions matching TRBD1. The germline gives CDR1 SGHAT, CDR2 FQNNGV. The CDR3 sequence is 14 residues long. V lost 2 bases and J lost 5; bases outside the gene matches: 3. The chain's CDR3 is CASSLLGQGYGYTF. The CDR3 nucleotides read TGTGCCAGCAGCTTACTGGGACAGGGTTATGGCTACACCTTC.

The chain links TRBV7-9 to TRBJ2-1; perhaps D is TRBD1 or TRBD2 (5 bases each). V lost 5 bases and J lost 2, with 13 bases in between. The CDR3 length is 15 residues. The germline V gene encodes CDR1 SEHNR and CDR2 FQNEAQ (reference sequence). Here the CDR3 reads CASSGSGPTYNEQFF. The CDR3 DNA is TGTGCCAGCAGCGGATCGGGACCCACCTACAATGAGCAGTTCTTC.

This clone came up a few times. The rearrangement links TRBV4-2 to TRBJ2-1; D ambiguous. V gave up 2 bases and J gave up 0 bases, with 11 bases separating them. CDR1 is LGHNA and CDR2 is YNFKEQ in the germline V gene. This CDR3 region has 16 residues. CDR3 protein: CASSQQTGSSYNEQFF. The CDR3, as DNA: TGTGCCAGCAGCCAACAGACTGGAAGCTCCTACAATGAGCAGTTCTTC.

The V call is TRBV6-5, the J call TRBJ2-5, with 7 bases identical to TRBD2. Per the germline V gene, CDR1 is MNHEY and CDR2 is SVGAGI. The CDR3 is 16 amino acids. With V trimmed by 0 bases and J by 5 bases, 9 bases remained unmatched. The CDR3 nucleotides read TGTGCCAGCAGTTACTCATCCGTGGCGGGAGTGGAGACCCAGTACTTC. Translating gives CASSYSSVAGVETQYF.

The chain couples TRBV29-1 to TRBJ2-2, with 12 bases matching TRBD1. With V trimmed by 6 bases and J by 5 bases, 13 bases remained unmatched. Germline values: CDR1 SQVTM, CDR2 ANQGSEA. The CDR3 totals 17 residues. The CDR3, as DNA: TGCAGCGTCAACCAATACCCGGGACAGGGGGCAACCGGGGAGCTGTTTTTT. It specifies CSVNQYPGQGATGELFF.

This sequence joins TRBV1 and TRBJ2-5; TRBD2 reflects the table's D call only, with no check against the DNA. TRBV1 is termed a pseudogene. The CDR3 spans 15 residues. In DNA form, the CDR3 reads TGCACCAGCAGCCAAGAACGAGGGTTTCGAGAGACCCAGTACTTC. Its protein product is CTSSQERGFRETQYF.

The chain joins TRBV27 to TRBJ2-3; TRBD2 is a possible D gene (6 bases). Trimming cost V 6 bases and J 0 bases, with 22 bases left between them. Germline CDR1 is MNHEY and CDR2 is SMNVEV (reference sequence). This CDR3 is 18 amino acids long. As DNA, the CDR3 is TGTGCCAGCAGCCCCCCCCGGGAGTCGTCAGCTAGCACAGATACGCAGTATTTT. It translates to CASSPPRESSASTDTQYF.

The V gene is TRBV28, the J gene TRBJ1-5; 8 bases agree with TRBD1. Trimming removed 5 bases from V and 1 base from J; junction bases left unmatched: 7. CDR3 length: 16 amino acids. Germline V gives CDR1 MDHEN, CDR2 SYDVKM. DNA of the CDR3: TGTGCCAGCAGTCCCCAGGACAGGGTAAGCAATCAGCCCCAGCATTTT. Its translation: CASSPQDRVSNQPQHF.

The genes are TRBV5-6 and TRBJ2-7, with D uncertain. The CDR3 has 15 residues. V was cut by 2 bases and J by 0 bases, with 12 bases left in between. The germline CDR1 and CDR2 sequences are SGHDT and YYEEEE. In DNA form, the CDR3 reads TGTGCCAGCAGCTTATCCCAGGAAAACTCCTACGAGCAGTACTTC. Translated, it gives CASSLSQENSYEQYF.

This clone has just a few counts. V usage is TRBV15 and J usage is TRBJ1-1; possible D gene TRBD1, 5 bases. V was shortened by 4 bases and J by 3 bases, with 9 bases between the two germline ends. The CDR3 extends over 13 amino acids. Germline lookup yields CDR1 LNHNV and CDR2 YYDKDF (reference sequence). CDR3 sequence reads: CATSTDTHTEAFF. The CDR3, as DNA: TGTGCCACCAGCACGGACACCCACACTGAAGCTTTCTTT. Drawing the rest from reference TRBV15 and TRBJ1-1, the complete variable domain is DAMVIQNPRYQVTQFGKPVTLSCSQTLNHNVMYWYQQKSSQAPKLLFHYYDKDFNNEADTPDNFQSRRPNTSFCFLDIRSPGLGDTAMYLCATSTDTHTEAFFGQGTRLTVV.

The rearrangement links TRBV5-5 to TRBJ2-2; D is unresolved. Trimming took 4 bases from V and 1 from J, leaving 11 bases between them. In germline, CDR1 is SGHKS, CDR2 YYEKEE (reference sequence). The CDR3 is 15 amino acids. For the CDR3, the DNA is TGTGCCAGCAGCCCTCTCCTCGGGAACACCGGGGAGCTGTTTTTT. The encoded protein is CASSPLLGNTGELFF.

This clone was counted between two and nine times. The V and J genes are TRBV16 and TRBJ2-7; 10 bases agree with TRBD1. Germline CDR1 KGHSY, CDR2 FQNENV. The trim removed 4 bases at V and 7 bases at J, leaving 7 bases unmatched. The CDR3 contains 14 residues. The CDR3 is CASSPRDRGGEQYF. CDR3 nucleotide sequence: TGTGCCAGCAGCCCCCGGGACAGGGGTGGGGAGCAGTACTTC.

J is TRBJ1-2 and V is TRBV29-1; D not resolved. The V end was cut by 6 bases, the J end by 4 bases, with 15 bases between. There are 13 residues in the CDR3. Germline V lookup: CDR1 SQVTM, CDR2 ANQGSEA. CDR3 protein: CSVVSTLSYGYTF. As DNA, the CDR3 is TGCAGCGTAGTCTCGACCCTCTCCTATGGCTACACCTTC.